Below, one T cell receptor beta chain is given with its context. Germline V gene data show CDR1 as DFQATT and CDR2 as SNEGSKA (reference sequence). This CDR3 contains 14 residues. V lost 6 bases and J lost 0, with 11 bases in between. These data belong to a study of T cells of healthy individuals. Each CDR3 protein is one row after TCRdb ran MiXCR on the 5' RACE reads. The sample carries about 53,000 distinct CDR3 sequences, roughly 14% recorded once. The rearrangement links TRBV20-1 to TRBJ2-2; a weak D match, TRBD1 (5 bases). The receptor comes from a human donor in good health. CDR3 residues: CSARAYANTGELFF. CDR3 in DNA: TGCAGTGCCAGGGCCTACGCGAACACCGGGGAGCTGTTTTTT.